This T cell receptor (beta chain) was sequenced for a study of CD8 T cells in ankylosing spondylitis. The sample holds many counts of this clonotype. A read error may produce the germline difference seen at one junction end. The CDR3 contains 13 residues. Germline-derived CDR1 and CDR2 are SQVTM and ANQGSEA. TCRdb ran MiXCR on the 5' RACE reads and lists one entry per CDR3 protein. In the table there are tens of thousands of distinct CDR3 sequences, about 7.8% of which are singletons. This TCR came from a male donor with ankylosing spondylitis or in good health (not recorded which). The sequencing sample was made of blood, either unsorted or a sorted T cell fraction (not recorded which). The chain joins TRBV29-1 to TRBJ2-1; 7 nucleotides agree with TRBD2. The CDR3: CSIGPRDYYEQFF. The CDR3 DNA reads TGCAGCATCGGACCCCGGGACTACTATGAGCAGTTCTTC.